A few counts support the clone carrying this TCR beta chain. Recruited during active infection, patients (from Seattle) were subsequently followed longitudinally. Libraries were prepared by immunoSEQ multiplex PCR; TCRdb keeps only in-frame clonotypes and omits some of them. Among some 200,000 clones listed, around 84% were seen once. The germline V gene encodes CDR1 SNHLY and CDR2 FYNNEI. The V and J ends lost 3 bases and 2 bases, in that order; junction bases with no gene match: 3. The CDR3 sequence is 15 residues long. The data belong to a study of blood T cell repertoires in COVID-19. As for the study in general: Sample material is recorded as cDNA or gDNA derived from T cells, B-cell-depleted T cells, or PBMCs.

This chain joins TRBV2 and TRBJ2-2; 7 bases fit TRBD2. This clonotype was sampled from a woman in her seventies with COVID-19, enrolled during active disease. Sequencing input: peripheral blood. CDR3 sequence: CASSELAENTGELFF. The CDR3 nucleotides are TGTGCCAGCAGTGAGCTAGCGGAAAACACCGGGGAGCTGTTTTTT.